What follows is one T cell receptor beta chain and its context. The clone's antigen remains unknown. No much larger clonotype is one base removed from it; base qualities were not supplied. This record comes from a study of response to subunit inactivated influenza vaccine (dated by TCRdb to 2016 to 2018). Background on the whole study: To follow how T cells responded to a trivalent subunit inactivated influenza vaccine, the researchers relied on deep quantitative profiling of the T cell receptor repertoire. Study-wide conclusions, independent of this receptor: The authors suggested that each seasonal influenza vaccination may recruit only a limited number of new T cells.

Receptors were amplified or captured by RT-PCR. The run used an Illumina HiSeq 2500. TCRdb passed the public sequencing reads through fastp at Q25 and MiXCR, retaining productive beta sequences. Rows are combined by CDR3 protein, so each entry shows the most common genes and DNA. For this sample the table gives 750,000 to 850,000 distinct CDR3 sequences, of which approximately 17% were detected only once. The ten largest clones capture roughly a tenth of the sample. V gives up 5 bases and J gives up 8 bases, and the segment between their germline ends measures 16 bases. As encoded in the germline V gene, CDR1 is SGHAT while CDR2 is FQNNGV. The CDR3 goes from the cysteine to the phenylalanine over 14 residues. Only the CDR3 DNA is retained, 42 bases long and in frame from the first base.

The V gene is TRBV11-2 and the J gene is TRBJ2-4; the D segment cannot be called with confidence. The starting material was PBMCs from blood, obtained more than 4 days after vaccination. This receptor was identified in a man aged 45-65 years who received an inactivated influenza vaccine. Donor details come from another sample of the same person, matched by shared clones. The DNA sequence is TGTGCCAGCAGCCTGTCTAGGGTTGGGGACATTCAGTACTTC. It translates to CASSLSRVGDIQYF.